This entry describes one T cell receptor (beta chain). Its antigen is unknown. The data belong to a study of tissue T cells after allogeneic stem cell transplantation. Whole-study context: Patients with graft-versus-host disease had grafts: several unmodified, three CD34-selected and T-cell-depleted. Pathologist H&E review favored samples with visible lymphocytes for sequencing among multiple samples.

Study-level points and caveats: TCR repertoires tracked anatomic similarity, regardless of disease or transplant status.

Assay used: immunoSEQ multiplex PCR; TCRdb lists only in-frame clones, some missing. Among almost 7,500 clones listed, approximately 84% were seen once. The source material was skin, sampled at autopsy. The source of this sequence is a male patient over 55 with steroid-refractory graft-versus-host disease after an allogeneic stem cell transplant. Some T cells may be transferred from the graft donor.

CDR3 in DNA: TGTGCCAGCAGCTTGTACCCCATTCCCTATGGCTACACCTTC. It yields the protein CASSLYPIPYGYTF. This sequence joins TRBV5-6 and TRBJ1-2; D is undetermined. Germline CDR1 is SGHDT and CDR2 is YYEEEE. V gave up 1 base and J gave up 4 bases, with 11 bases separating them. The CDR3 extends over 14 amino acids.